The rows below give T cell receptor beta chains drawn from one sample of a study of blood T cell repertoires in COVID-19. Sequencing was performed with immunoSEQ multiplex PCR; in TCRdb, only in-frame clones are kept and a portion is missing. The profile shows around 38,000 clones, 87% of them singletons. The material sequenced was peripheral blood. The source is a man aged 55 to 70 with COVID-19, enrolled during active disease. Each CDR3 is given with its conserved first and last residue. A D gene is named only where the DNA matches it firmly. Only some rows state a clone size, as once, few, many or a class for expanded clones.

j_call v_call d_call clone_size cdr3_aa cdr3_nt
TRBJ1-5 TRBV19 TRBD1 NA CASKAGTGYQPQHF TGTGCCAGTAAGGCCGGGACAGGGTATCAGCCCCAGCATTTT
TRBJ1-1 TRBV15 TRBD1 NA CATSRPSTGGGAFF TGTGCCACCAGCAGACCAAGCACAGGGGGAGGAGCTTTCTTT
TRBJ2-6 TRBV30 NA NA CAWSRVGNSGANVLTF TGTGCCTGGAGCAGGGTAGGGAACTCTGGGGCCAACGTCCTGACTTTC
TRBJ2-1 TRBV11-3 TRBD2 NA CASSASGGDEQFF TGTGCCAGCAGCGCGTCGGGAGGAGATGAGCAGTTCTTC
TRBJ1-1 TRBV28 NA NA CASSFGGSSTEAFF TGTGCCAGCAGTTTTGGGGGGAGCAGCACTGAAGCTTTCTTT
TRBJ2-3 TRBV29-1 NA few CSVLPTRTDTQYF TGCAGCGTTCTACCGACAAGAACAGATACGCAGTATTTT
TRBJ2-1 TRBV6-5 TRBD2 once CASRPGTSGRVEQFF TGTGCCAGCAGACCCGGGACTAGCGGGAGAGTTGAGCAGTTCTTC
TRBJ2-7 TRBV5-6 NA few CASSPVGGGGMDEQYF TGTGCCAGCAGCCCTGTGGGGGGAGGGGGTATGGACGAGCAGTACTTC
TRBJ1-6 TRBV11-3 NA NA CASSYQGRSNSPLHF TGTGCCAGCAGCTACCAGGGGCGTTCTAATTCACCCCTCCACTTT
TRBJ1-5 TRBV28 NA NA CASSLEQGHQPQHF TGTGCCAGCAGTTTGGAGCAGGGGCATCAGCCCCAGCATTTT
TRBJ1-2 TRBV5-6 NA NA CASRKGTPYTF TGTGCCAGCAGGAAAGGGACTCCTTACACCTTC
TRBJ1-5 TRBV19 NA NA CASSRRGGRSEYCF TGTGCCAGTAGTAGGAGAGGGGGACGGAGCGAGTATTGTTTT
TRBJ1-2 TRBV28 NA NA CASSFGVANYGYTF TGTGCCAGCAGTTTCGGGGTTGCTAACTATGGCTACACCTTC